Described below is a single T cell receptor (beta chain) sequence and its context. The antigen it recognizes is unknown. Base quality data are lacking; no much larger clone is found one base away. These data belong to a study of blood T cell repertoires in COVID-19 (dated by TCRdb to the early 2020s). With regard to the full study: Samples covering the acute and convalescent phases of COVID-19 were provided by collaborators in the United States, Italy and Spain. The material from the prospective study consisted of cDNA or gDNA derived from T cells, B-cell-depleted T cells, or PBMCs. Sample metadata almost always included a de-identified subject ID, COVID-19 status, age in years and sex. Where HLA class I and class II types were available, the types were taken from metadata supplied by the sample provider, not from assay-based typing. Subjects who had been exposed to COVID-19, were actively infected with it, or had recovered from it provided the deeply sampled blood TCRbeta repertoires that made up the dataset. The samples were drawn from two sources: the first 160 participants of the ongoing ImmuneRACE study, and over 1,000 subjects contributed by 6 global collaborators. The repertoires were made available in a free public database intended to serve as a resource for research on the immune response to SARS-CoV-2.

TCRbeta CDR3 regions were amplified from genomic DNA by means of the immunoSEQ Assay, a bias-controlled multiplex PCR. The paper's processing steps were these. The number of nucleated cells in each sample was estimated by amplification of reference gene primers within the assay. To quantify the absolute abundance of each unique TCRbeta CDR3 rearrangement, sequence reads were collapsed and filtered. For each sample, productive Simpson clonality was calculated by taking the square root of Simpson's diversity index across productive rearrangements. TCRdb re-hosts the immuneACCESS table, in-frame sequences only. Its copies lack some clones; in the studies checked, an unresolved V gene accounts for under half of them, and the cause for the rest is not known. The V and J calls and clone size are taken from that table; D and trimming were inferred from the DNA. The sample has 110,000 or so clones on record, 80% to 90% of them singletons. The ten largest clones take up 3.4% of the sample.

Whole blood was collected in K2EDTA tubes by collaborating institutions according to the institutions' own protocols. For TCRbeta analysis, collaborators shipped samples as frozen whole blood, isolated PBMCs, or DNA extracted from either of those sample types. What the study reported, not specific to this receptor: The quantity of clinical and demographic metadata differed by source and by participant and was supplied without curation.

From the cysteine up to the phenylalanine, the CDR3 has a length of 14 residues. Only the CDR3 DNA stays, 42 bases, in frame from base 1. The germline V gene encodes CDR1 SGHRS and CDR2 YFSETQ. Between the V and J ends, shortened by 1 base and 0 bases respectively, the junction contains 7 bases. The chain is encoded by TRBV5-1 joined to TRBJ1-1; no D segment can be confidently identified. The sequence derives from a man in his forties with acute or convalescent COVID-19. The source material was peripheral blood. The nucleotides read TGCGCCAGCAGCTTGCTGTTTGTGAACACTGAAGCTTTCTTT. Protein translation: CASSLLFVNTEAFF.